This T cell receptor beta chain was captured in a study of T cell repertoires in aging, cancer and after chemotherapy. The study, taken as a whole, reports: Loss of evenness, beyond lost richness, contributed to age-related TCR diversity decline in cancer patients.

Worth noting for this clonotype: Antigen unknown.

Peripheral blood genomic DNA, not sorted cells or RNA, was the template. TRB rearrangements spanning V, D and J were amplified using mixed TRB-A/B primers. TCRdb passed the multiplex PCR reads through MiXCR, listing each CDR3 protein once. This table has 10,000 to 13,000 distinct CDR3 sequences, approximately 24% appearing once. This clonotype was obtained from a human donor in good health. The sample consisted of blood.

The CDR3 loop reads CASSLGTGDGETQYF. CDR3 DNA sequence: TGTGCCAGCAGCTTGGGGACAGGGGATGGAGAGACCCAGTACTTC. The chain is built from TRBV11-2 and TRBJ2-5, with TRBD1 matching 10 bases. The J segment lost 4 bases and the V segment lost 3 bases, leaving 5 bases of the junction unmatched. The CDR3 sequence is 15 residues long. CDR1 is SGHAT, CDR2 FQNNGV, per germline.